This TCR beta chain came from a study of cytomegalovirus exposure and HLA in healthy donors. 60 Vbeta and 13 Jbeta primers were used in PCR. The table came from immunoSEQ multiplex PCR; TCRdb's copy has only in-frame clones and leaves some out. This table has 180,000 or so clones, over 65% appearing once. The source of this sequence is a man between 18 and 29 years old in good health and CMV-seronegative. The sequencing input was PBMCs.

The CDR3 region is CASSPNRRHYEQYF. CDR3 DNA sequence: TGTGCCAGCAGCCCCAACAGGAGACACTACGAGCAGTACTTC. V is TRBV25-1 and J is TRBJ2-7, with a weak D call TRBD1 (5 bases). V was pared by 6 bases and J by 3 bases, with 15 bases between. The CDR3 extends over 14 amino acids. CDR1 and CDR2 from the germline V gene are MGHDK and SYGVNS.